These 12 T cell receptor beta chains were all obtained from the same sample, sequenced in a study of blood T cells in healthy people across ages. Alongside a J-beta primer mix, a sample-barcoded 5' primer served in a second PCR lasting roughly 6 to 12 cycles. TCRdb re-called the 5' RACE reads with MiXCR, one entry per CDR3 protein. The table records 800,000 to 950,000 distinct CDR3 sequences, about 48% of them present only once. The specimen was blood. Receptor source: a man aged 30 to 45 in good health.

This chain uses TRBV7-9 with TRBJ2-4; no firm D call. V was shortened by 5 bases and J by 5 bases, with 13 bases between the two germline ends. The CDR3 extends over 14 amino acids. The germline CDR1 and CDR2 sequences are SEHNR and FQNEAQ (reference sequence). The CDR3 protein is CASSPETFENIQYF. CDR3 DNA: TGTGCCAGCAGCCCCGAGACCTTCGAAAACATTCAGTACTTC.

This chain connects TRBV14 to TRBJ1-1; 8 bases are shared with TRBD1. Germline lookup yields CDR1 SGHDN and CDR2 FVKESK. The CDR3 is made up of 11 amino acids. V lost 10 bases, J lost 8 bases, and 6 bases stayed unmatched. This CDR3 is CANPGQGEAFF. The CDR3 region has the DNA TGTGCCAACCCTGGACAGGGAGAAGCTTTCTTT.

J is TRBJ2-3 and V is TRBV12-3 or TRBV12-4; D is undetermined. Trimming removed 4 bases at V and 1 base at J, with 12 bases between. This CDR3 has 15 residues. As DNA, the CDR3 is TGTGCCAGCAGTTGGCCACACCTTGGCACAGATACGCAGTATTTT. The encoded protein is CASSWPHLGTDTQYF.

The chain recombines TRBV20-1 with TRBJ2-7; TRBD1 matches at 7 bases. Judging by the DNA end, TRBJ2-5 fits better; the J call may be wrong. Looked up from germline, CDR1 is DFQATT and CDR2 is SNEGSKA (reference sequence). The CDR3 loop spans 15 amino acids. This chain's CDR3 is CSALLMRGRGETQYF. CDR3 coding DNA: TGCAGTGCCCTTCTAATGAGGGGGCGAGGGGAGACCCAGTACTTC.

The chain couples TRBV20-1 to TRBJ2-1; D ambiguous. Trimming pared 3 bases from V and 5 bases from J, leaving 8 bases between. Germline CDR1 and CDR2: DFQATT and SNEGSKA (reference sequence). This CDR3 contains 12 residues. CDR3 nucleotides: TGCAGTGCTAGTAGGCAGAACAATGAGCAGTTCTTC. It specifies CSASRQNNEQFF.

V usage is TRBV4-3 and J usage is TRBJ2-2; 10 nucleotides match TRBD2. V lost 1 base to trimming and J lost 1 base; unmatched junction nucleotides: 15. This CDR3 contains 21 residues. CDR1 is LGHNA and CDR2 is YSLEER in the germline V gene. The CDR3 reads CASSQAGTPRRTSGNTGELFF. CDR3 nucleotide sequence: TGCGCCAGCAGCCAAGCCGGGACCCCGAGACGGACTAGCGGGAACACCGGGGAGCTGTTTTTT.

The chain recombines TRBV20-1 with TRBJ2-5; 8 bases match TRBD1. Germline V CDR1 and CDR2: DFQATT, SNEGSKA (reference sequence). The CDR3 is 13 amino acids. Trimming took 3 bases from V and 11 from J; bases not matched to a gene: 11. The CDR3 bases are TGCAGTGCTAGTCGCGACAGGGGTCGGGAGCAGTACTTC. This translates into CSASRDRGREQYF.

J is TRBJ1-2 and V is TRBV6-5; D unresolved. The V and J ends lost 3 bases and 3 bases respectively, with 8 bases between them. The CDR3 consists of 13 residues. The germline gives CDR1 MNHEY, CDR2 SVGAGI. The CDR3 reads CASSYSGYYGYTF. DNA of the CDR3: TGTGCCAGCAGTTATAGCGGGTACTATGGCTACACCTTC.

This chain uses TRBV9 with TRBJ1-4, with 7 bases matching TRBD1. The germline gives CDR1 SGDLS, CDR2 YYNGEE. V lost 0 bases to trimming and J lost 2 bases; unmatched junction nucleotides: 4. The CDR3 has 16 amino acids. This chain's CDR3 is CASSVAGGATNEKLFF. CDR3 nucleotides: TGTGCCAGCAGCGTAGCAGGGGGGGCTACTAATGAAAAACTGTTTTTT.

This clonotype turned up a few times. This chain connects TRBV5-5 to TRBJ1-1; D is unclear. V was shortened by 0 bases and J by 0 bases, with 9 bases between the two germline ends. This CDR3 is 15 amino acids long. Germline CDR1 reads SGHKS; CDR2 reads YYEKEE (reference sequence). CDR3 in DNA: TGTGCCAGCAGCTTGGGCGGCTCCATGAACACTGAAGCTTTCTTT. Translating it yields CASSLGGSMNTEAFF.

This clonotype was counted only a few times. This CDR3 is CASSSVTGGVTTDTQYF. CDR3 in DNA: TGTGCCAGCAGCTCCGTGACTGGCGGGGTAACCACAGATACGCAGTATTTT. The rearrangement joins TRBV11-2 to TRBJ2-3; D may be TRBD2 (6 bases). Germline loops: CDR1 SGHAT, CDR2 FQNNGV. This CDR3 is 17 amino acids long. Trimming removed 4 bases from V and 2 bases from J, with 19 bases in between.

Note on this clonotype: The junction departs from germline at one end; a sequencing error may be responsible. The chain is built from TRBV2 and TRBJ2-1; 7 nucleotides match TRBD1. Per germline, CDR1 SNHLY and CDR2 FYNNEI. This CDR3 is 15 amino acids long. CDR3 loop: CASSEGQGSYNEQLF. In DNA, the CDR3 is TGTGCCAGCAGTGAAGGACAGGGTTCCTACAATGAGCAGTTGTTC.